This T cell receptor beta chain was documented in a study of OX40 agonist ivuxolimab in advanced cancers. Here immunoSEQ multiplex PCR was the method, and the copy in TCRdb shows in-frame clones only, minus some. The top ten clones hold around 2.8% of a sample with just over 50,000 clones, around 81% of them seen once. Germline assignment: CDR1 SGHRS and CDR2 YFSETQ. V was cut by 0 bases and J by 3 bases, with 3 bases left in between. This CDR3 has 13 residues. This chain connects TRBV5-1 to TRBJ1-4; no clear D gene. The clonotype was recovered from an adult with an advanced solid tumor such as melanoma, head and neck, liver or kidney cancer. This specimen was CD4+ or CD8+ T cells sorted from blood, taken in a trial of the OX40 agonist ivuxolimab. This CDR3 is CASSLGANEKLFF. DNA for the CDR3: TGCGCCAGCAGCTTGGGGGCTAATGAAAAACTGTTTTTT.